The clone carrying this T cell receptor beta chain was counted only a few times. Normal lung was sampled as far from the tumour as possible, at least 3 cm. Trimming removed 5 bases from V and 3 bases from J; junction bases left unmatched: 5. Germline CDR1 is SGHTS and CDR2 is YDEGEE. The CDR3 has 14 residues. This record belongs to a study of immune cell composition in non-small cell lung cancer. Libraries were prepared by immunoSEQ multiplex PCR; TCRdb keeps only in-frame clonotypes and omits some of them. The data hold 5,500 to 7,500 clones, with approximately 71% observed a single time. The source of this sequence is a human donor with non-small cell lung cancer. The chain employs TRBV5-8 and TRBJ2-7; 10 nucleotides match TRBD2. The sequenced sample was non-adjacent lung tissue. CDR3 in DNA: TGTGCCAGCAGAGAGCGGGGGGGCGGCTACGAGCAGTACTTC. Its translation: CASRERGGGYEQYF.